The table lists the clone carrying this T cell receptor (beta chain) with many counts. The antigen remains unidentified. The germline V gene has CDR1 SGHTA and CDR2 FQGNSA. This CDR3 has 16 amino acids. V trimming: 5 bases; J trimming: 0 bases; junction bases outside the gene matches: 6. Via MiXCR, TCRdb re-called the multiplex PCR reads, giving one row per CDR3 protein. In the table there are approximately 230,000 distinct CDR3 sequences, about 34% of which are singletons. The sample belongs to a study of breast tumors, draining lymph nodes, adjacent tissues. General study findings and limits: Tumor T cell lymph node origin was a supported hypothesis, not proven. Luminal-like breast cancer showed significantly higher tumor–nontumor repertoire similarity than basal-like. Tumor repertoires ranked between lymph nodes and nontumor tissue in diversity, with V and J gene preferences.

Breast cancer patients provided tissue from their axillary draining lymph nodes. Input material: axillary lymph node tissue. This chain connects TRBV7-2 to TRBJ2-1, with 8 positions matching TRBD2. This TCR was sampled from a female donor with breast cancer. Some clones in this sample may be carry-over from other donors' samples. The CDR3 is CASSPSGGVSYNEQFF. The CDR3 DNA is TGTGCCAGCAGCCCCAGCGGGGGCGTCTCCTACAATGAGCAGTTCTTC.